The 27 T cell receptor beta chains below come from one sample, sequenced in a study of Ad26.COV2.S vaccination and SARS-CoV-2 variants. TCRdb's copy holds only in-frame clones and misses some; the assay was immunoSEQ multiplex PCR. Among roughly 300,000 clones listed, around 88% were seen once. Stated treatment: roughly 19 received Ad26.COV2.S at low or high dose, single or two shots; about 5 received placebo; per-sample allocation not given. All samples were drawn on day 63, counting from the first vaccine or placebo injection. The sample in question was peripheral blood, obtained in a trial of Ad26.COV2.S vaccine versus placebo. Source of these receptors: a person between 18 and 59 years old who received the Ad26.COV2.S COVID-19 vaccine or a placebo.

This chain links TRBV27 with TRBJ1-1, with D hard to call. The CDR3 runs 14 residues. Trimming shortened V by 3 bases and J by 3 bases, and 11 bases separated the two germline ends. The V gene's germline CDR1 is MNHEY and CDR2 SMNVEV (reference sequence). The CDR3 region has the DNA TGTGCCAGCAGTTTGTTAGCGGTGGACACTGAAGCTTTCTTT. Protein product: CASSLLAVDTEAFF.

The chain joins TRBV7-9 to TRBJ2-3; 7 positions match TRBD2. Germline V gene lookup returns CDR1 SEHNR and CDR2 FQNEAQ (reference sequence). This CDR3 spans 15 amino acids. After removal of 5 bases from V and 0 bases from J, the junction contained 5 bases not matched to a gene. CDR3 sequence reads: CASSPGTISTDTQYF. The CDR3 nucleotides are TGTGCCAGCAGCCCCGGGACTATCAGCACAGATACGCAGTATTTT.

The chain recombines TRBV30 with TRBJ2-7; TRBD1 is a possible D gene (5 bases). The CDR3 is 14 residues long. Per germline, CDR1 GTSNPN and CDR2 SVGIG (reference sequence). Trimming removed 0 bases at V and 3 bases at J, with 12 bases between. The CDR3 sequence: CAWSVRSGYYEQYF. Written as DNA, the CDR3 is TGTGCCTGGAGTGTACGTTCAGGGTACTACGAGCAGTACTTC.

The chain carries TRBV7-6 and TRBJ2-5; D is ambiguous. V shed 1 base and J shed 5 bases, with 17 bases lying between them. Per germline, CDR1 SGHVS and CDR2 FNYEAQ. The CDR3 contains 16 residues. CDR3 bases: TGTGCCAGCAGCTTAGGGTCGGCACTACTGAAGGAGACCCAGTACTTC. Translating it yields CASSLGSALLKETQYF.

The V gene is TRBV5-1, the J gene TRBJ2-7, with TRBD2 matching over 15 bases. The CDR3 contains 15 residues. With V trimmed by 4 bases and J by 6 bases, 5 bases remained unmatched. Germline loops: CDR1 SGHRS, CDR2 YFSETQ. The CDR3 nucleotides read TGCGCCAGCAGCACCGGACTAGCGGGAGGGGGCGAGCAGTACTTC. This sequence encodes CASSTGLAGGGEQYF. Filled out from reference TRBV5-1 and TRBJ2-7, the complete variable domain reads KAGVTQTPRYLIKTRGQQVTLSCSPISGHRSVSWYQQTPGQGLQFLFEYFSETQRNKGNFPGRFSGRQFSNSRSEMNVSTLELGDSALYLCASSTGLAGGGEQYFGPGTRLTVT.

V usage is TRBV7-9 and J usage is TRBJ2-1, with 9 bases fitting TRBD1. The V gene's germline CDR1 is SEHNR and CDR2 FQNEAQ (reference sequence). The CDR3 is made up of 16 amino acids. The trim removed 4 bases at V and 3 bases at J, leaving 7 bases unmatched. The CDR3 bases are TGTGCCAGCAGCTCCAGACAGGGGGTGATCTACAATGAGCAGTTCTTC. Residues: CASSSRQGVIYNEQFF. Looking up the rest from reference TRBV7-9 and TRBJ2-1 gives the full variable domain: DTGVSQNPRHKITKRGQNVTFRCDPISEHNRLYWYRQTLGQGPEFLTYFQNEAQLEKSRLLSDRFSAERPKGSFSTLEIQRTEQGDSAMYLCASSSRQGVIYNEQFFGPGTRLTVL.

This clone was picked up one time. The J gene is TRBJ2-7, the V gene TRBV28; a weak D match, TRBD1 (6 bases). Trimming took 1 base from V and 2 from J, leaving 9 bases between them. CDR3 length: 14 amino acids. In germline, CDR1 is MDHEN, CDR2 SYDVKM. CDR3 sequence (DNA): TGTGCCAGCAGTTTATTGGACAGACCCTACGAGCAGTACTTC. This codes for CASSLLDRPYEQYF.

This chain uses TRBV7-9 with TRBJ1-1; a weak D match, TRBD1 (5 bases). Trimming cost V 5 bases and J 7 bases, with 11 bases left between them. This CDR3 contains 12 residues. Germline CDR1 SEHNR, CDR2 FQNEAQ (reference sequence). The CDR3 DNA sequence: TGTGCCAGCAGCCTACGACAGAATGAAGCTTTCTTT. Residues: CASSLRQNEAFF.

This clone was observed once. This sequence joins TRBV29-1 and TRBJ2-7; D not resolved. This CDR3 contains 13 residues. Germline CDR1 reads SQVTM; CDR2 reads ANQGSEA. V was trimmed by 5 bases and J by 3 bases, leaving 14 bases between them. CDR3 in DNA: TGCAGCGTTTCACGGGTTGAAAACTACGAGCAGTACTTC. Translated, it gives CSVSRVENYEQYF.

The chain employs TRBV4-3 and TRBJ2-1; D is undetermined. In germline, CDR1 is LGHNA, CDR2 YSLEER. V was pared by 4 bases and J by 4 bases, with 20 bases between. This CDR3 region has 17 residues. The DNA for the CDR3 is TGCGCCAGCAGCCGCTCGGCAAGGACGGAATATTACAATGAGCAGTTCTTC. Translated, it gives CASSRSARTEYYNEQFF.

The gene calls are TRBV28 and TRBJ1-5; D remains ambiguous. Germline-derived CDR1 and CDR2 are MDHEN and SYDVKM. This CDR3 contains 20 residues. With 3 bases removed from V and 0 bases from J, the gap between germline ends came to 24 bases. CDR3 protein: CASSLVLVWPNRYSNQPQHF. CDR3 coding DNA: TGTGCCAGCAGTTTGGTACTCGTTTGGCCGAACCGATATAGCAATCAGCCCCAGCATTTT.

The V gene is TRBV2, the J gene TRBJ2-1, with 10 bases aligning to TRBD2. With V trimmed by 10 bases and J by 7 bases, 16 bases remained unmatched. Per germline, CDR1 SNHLY and CDR2 FYNNEI. The CDR3 contains 16 residues. The CDR3 loop reads CAIPSGVGLAENEQFF. The CDR3 region has the DNA TGTGCCATTCCATCGGGGGTAGGACTAGCGGAAAATGAGCAGTTCTTC. The whole variable domain, filled in from reference TRBV2 and TRBJ2-1, reads EPEVTQTPSHQVTQMGQEVILRCVPISNHLYFYWYRQILGQKVEFLVSFYNNEISEKSEIFDDQFSVERPDGSNFTLKIRSTKLEDSAMYFCAIPSGVGLAENEQFFGPGTRLTVL.

J is TRBJ1-2 and V is TRBV21-1; the D call of TRBD1 is as the table states it, not checked on the DNA. TRBV21-1 is deemed a pseudogene. The CDR3 is 17 residues long. The DNA of the CDR3 is TGTGCCAGCACCCTGGACAGGGGACCCGATGCTAACTATGGCTACACCTTC. This gives the protein CASTLDRGPDANYGYTF.

The genes are TRBV28 and TRBJ1-6, with D tentatively TRBD1 (5 bases). CDR3 size: 16 residues. Germline V gene sequence: CDR1 MDHEN, CDR2 SYDVKM. V was shortened by 5 bases and J by 5 bases, with 16 bases between the two germline ends. The CDR3 bases are TGTGCCAGCAGTCCCCCCTCAGGGACTGATAATTCACCCCTCCACTTT. This sequence encodes CASSPPSGTDNSPLHF.

The chain combines TRBV4-1 with TRBJ1-2; a possible D gene is TRBD1 (5 bases). The CDR3 runs to 15 residues. V was clipped by 1 base and J by 7 bases, with 16 bases between them. Germline V gives CDR1 MGHRA, CDR2 YSYEKL. The CDR3 loop is CASSQGGRESFGYTF. CDR3 nucleotides: TGCGCCAGCAGCCAAGGCGGCAGGGAAAGTTTTGGCTACACCTTC.

This chain links TRBV3-1 (or the pseudogene TRBV3-2) with TRBJ2-3, with TRBD2 matching over 11 bases. Per germline, CDR1 LGHDT and CDR2 YNNKEL (reference sequence). This CDR3 comprises 16 residues. Germline trimming cut 4 bases from V and 3 bases from J; bases unmatched to any gene: 6. CDR3 in DNA: TGTGCCAGCAGCCTCCGGACTAGCGGGTGGACAGATACGCAGTATTTT. Translation gives CASSLRTSGWTDTQYF.

The chain recombines TRBV4-1 with TRBJ2-3; the match to TRBD2 covers 8 bases. Germline V gene sequence: CDR1 MGHRA, CDR2 YSYEKL. The CDR3 is made up of 16 amino acids. The V gene end was trimmed by 3 bases and the J gene end by 2 bases; junction bases not matched to a gene: 7. CDR3 bases: TGCGCCAGCAGCCAGGCGCGGGGGGCCTACACAGATACGCAGTATTTT. Amino acid sequence: CASSQARGAYTDTQYF.

The sample holds a few counts of this clone. This chain joins TRBV14 and TRBJ2-3; D may be TRBD1 (6 bases). This CDR3 contains 15 residues. Looked up from germline, CDR1 is SGHDN and CDR2 is FVKESK. V lost 4 bases to trimming and J lost 5 bases, with 16 bases between them. CDR3 coding DNA: TGTGCCAGCAGCCGCACAGGGTCCCGTGGAGATACGCAGTATTTT. Translated: CASSRTGSRGDTQYF.

This clone has at least ten counts. V is TRBV6-6 and J is TRBJ1-2, with D perhaps TRBD1 (6 bases). The V gene lost 7 bases and the J gene lost 7 bases, with 25 bases spanning the gap. CDR3 size: 16 residues. Germline V gene sequence: CDR1 MNHNY, CDR2 SVGAGI (reference sequence). The CDR3: CASIVSAGAYTGGYTF. The CDR3 DNA sequence: TGTGCCAGCATAGTCTCAGCAGGGGCCTACACGGGTGGCTACACCTTC.

This clone has just a few counts. This rearrangement joins TRBV2 to TRBJ1-1, with D perhaps TRBD1 (6 bases). The CDR3 covers 13 residues. In germline, CDR1 is SNHLY, CDR2 FYNNEI. V lost 6 bases, J lost 4 bases, and 12 bases lay in between. The CDR3 DNA is TGTGCCAGCAGGGTAACAGGGCCCACTGAAGCTTTCTTT. This sequence encodes CASRVTGPTEAFF.

CDR3 protein: CASSLEQGANGELFF. In DNA, the CDR3 is TGTGCCAGCAGCTTGGAACAGGGGGCTAACGGGGAGCTGTTTTTT. V is TRBV5-4 and J is TRBJ2-2; TRBD1 aligns across 9 bases. J gave up 7 bases and V 0 bases, and 4 bases lay outside the gene matches. In germline, CDR1 is SGHNT, CDR2 YYREEE (reference sequence). This CDR3 contains 15 residues.

Here the CDR3 reads CASSLGGREKQFF. Here the CDR3 DNA reads TGTGCCAGCAGCTTAGGGGGACGGGAGAAGCAGTTCTTC. This chain links TRBV7-2 with TRBJ2-1; possibly TRBD2 for D (6 bases). The CDR3 is 13 amino acids. V lost 1 base and J lost 11, with 12 bases in between. Germline lookup yields CDR1 SGHTA and CDR2 FQGNSA. Together with reference TRBV7-2 and TRBJ2-1, the CDR3 gives the full variable domain: GAGVSQSPSNKVTEKGKDVELRCDPISGHTALYWYRQSLGQGLEFLIYFQGNSAPDKSGLPSDRFSAERTGGSVSTLTIQRTQQEDSAVYLCASSLGGREKQFFGPGTRLTVL.

The chain is built from TRBV6-4 and TRBJ2-1, with unresolved D. Germline V gene sequence: CDR1 MRHNA, CDR2 SNTAGT. The CDR3 spans 12 residues. The ends were cut back, 1 base at V and 12 bases at J, with 10 bases in the middle. CDR3: CASSDYSWRQFF. The CDR3 DNA is TGTGCCAGCAGTGACTATTCCTGGCGGCAGTTCTTC.

The chain couples TRBV6-5 to TRBJ2-1; tentatively, D is TRBD1 or TRBD2 (5 bases each). CDR3 length: 16 amino acids. V lost 2 bases, J lost 4 bases, and 15 bases lay in between. Germline V lookup: CDR1 MNHEY, CDR2 SVGAGI. CDR3 protein: CASSYPGRSGYNEQFF. CDR3 bases: TGTGCCAGCAGTTACCCGGGACGTAGTGGGTACAATGAGCAGTTCTTC.

The rearrangement joins TRBV27 to TRBJ2-7, with D perhaps TRBD2 (6 bases). Germline CDR1 is MNHEY and CDR2 is SMNVEV (reference sequence). Trimming removed 6 bases at V and 3 bases at J, with 18 bases between. The CDR3 runs 15 residues. CDR3 DNA: TGTGCCAGCAGCCACCTCTCCGGAGGGGACTACGAGCAGTACTTC. Its protein is CASSHLSGGDYEQYF.

CDR3 sequence (DNA): TGTGCCAGCAGCCCTGAGGCTGGGAATCACTACGAGCAGTACTTC. This codes for CASSPEAGNHYEQYF. This rearrangement joins TRBV5-4 to TRBJ2-7, with D uncertain. The CDR3 extends over 15 amino acids. Trimming took off 4 bases at V and 3 bases at J, with 17 bases between the two ends. Germline CDR1 is SGHNT and CDR2 is YYREEE (reference sequence). The full variable domain, completed using reference TRBV5-4 and TRBJ2-7, is ETGVTQSPTHLIKTRGQQVTLRCSSQSGHNTVSWYQQALGQGPQFIFQYYREEENGRGNFPPRFSGLQFPNYSSELNVNALELDDSALYLCASSPEAGNHYEQYFGPGTRLTVT.

The chain combines TRBV5-1 with TRBJ2-3; possible D gene TRBD2, 5 bases. This CDR3 is built from 15 residues. The V end was cut by 3 bases, the J end by 0 bases, with 11 bases between. Per germline, CDR1 SGHRS and CDR2 YFSETQ. The CDR3 DNA sequence: TGCGCCAGCAGCTCGGACGGGAAAAGCACAGATACGCAGTATTTT. Protein: CASSSDGKSTDTQYF.